This entry describes one T cell receptor (beta chain). Using immunoSEQ multiplex PCR, the repertoire was profiled, and TCRdb retains in-frame clones only, with some absent. The repertoire holds some 760,000 clones, with approximately 85% as singletons. This specimen comes from a study of shared T cell receptors in the human thymus. Germline CDR1 and CDR2: SGDLS and YYNGEE. This CDR3 is built from 18 residues. J was trimmed by 2 bases and V by 3 bases; bases with no gene match: 11. This same sample was also taken into another study, of human thymus T cells. According to that study: Resections from corrective heart surgery supplied the thymus tissue.

The sample comprised thymocytes. The rearrangement links TRBV9 to TRBJ2-2, with TRBD1 matching over 9 bases. The sequence came from a girl less than two years old with a congenital heart defect. CDR3 region: CASSATPGTGTNTGELFF. In DNA form, the CDR3 reads TGTGCCAGCAGCGCCACCCCCGGGACAGGGACTAACACCGGGGAGCTGTTTTTT.